Each of the 10 T cell receptor beta chains below was sequenced from the same sample in a study of follicular helper T cells after annual influenza vaccination. Time point denoted: 2014-2015 season, pre-vaccination. The method was immunoSEQ multiplex PCR; TCRdb's version includes in-frame clones alone and lacks a portion of them. The table has about 27,000 clones, more than 80% seen once. The sequences come from CXCR5+ CD38- circulating T follicular helper cells from blood, collected on the day of influenza vaccination. The subset is: circulating Tfh, non-naive CD4+CXCR5+PD-1+ (ICOS+CD38+ or ICOS-CD38-). The source is an adult who received the influenza vaccine.

This chain connects TRBV5-8 to TRBJ1-2, with 9 bases matching TRBD1. The V gene's germline CDR1 is SGHTS and CDR2 YDEGEE. V lost 1 base and J lost 8; bases outside the gene matches: 9. CDR3 size: 15 residues. CDR3 protein: CASSLRAGTGSGYTF. CDR3 nucleotides: TGTGCCAGCAGCTTGAGAGCCGGGACAGGGAGCGGCTACACCTTC. Supplemented by reference TRBV5-8 and TRBJ1-2, the full variable domain reads EAGVTQSPTHLIKTRGQQATLRCSPISGHTSVYWYQQALGLGLQFLLWYDEGEERNRGNFPPRFSGRQFPNYSSELNVNALELEDSALYLCASSLRAGTGSGYTFGSGTRLTVV.

The count of this clone is one. This sequence joins TRBV5-1 and TRBJ2-7, with TRBD2 matching over 10 bases. J lost 6 bases, V lost 0 bases, and 3 bases had no gene match. Germline loops: CDR1 SGHRS, CDR2 YFSETQ. The CDR3 sequence is 14 residues long. The CDR3 coding sequence is TGCGCCAGCAGCTTGGCGTCTAGCGGGAGCGAGCAGTACTTC. Translated: CASSLASSGSEQYF. Looking up the rest from reference TRBV5-1 and TRBJ2-7 gives the full variable domain: KAGVTQTPRYLIKTRGQQVTLSCSPISGHRSVSWYQQTPGQGLQFLFEYFSETQRNKGNFPGRFSGRQFSNSRSEMNVSTLELGDSALYLCASSLASSGSEQYFGPGTRLTVT.

This clone was recorded once. V gene TRBV28 combines with J gene TRBJ2-5; D is possibly TRBD2 (5 bases). The V end lost 8 bases, the J end lost 4 bases, and 17 bases lay between the germline ends. The germline CDR1 and CDR2 sequences are MDHEN and SYDVKM. This CDR3 is built from 14 residues. CDR3 sequence reads: CASQDIGNRETQYF. The CDR3, as DNA: TGTGCCAGCCAGGATATCGGGAATCGAGAGACCCAGTACTTC.

The chain employs TRBV5-1 and TRBJ2-7; D is possibly TRBD2 (6 bases). The CDR3 loop spans 15 amino acids. The germline gives CDR1 SGHRS, CDR2 YFSETQ. Trimming pared 1 base from V and 4 bases from J, leaving 15 bases between. The DNA of the CDR3 is TGCGCCAGCAGCTTGTACCGGGAGATTGGGTACGAGCAGTACTTC. It translates to CASSLYREIGYEQYF.

The chain couples TRBV18 to TRBJ2-5; D might be TRBD2 (5 bases). The CDR3 is made up of 16 amino acids. Per germline, CDR1 KGHSH and CDR2 LQKENI. Trimming took 2 bases from V and 1 from J, leaving 14 bases between them. CDR3 residues: CASSPIGGAGQETQYF. The CDR3 DNA reads TGTGCCAGCTCACCAATTGGCGGCGCGGGCCAAGAGACCCAGTACTTC.

The CDR3, as DNA: TGTGCCAGTAGTATAGGAGAATTTAATCAGCCCCAGCATTTT. Translation gives CASSIGEFNQPQHF. The chain has TRBV19 and TRBJ1-5; D is undetermined. The ends were cut back, 1 base at V and 4 bases at J, with 8 bases in the middle. This CDR3 is built from 14 residues. Germline CDR1 reads LNHDA; CDR2 reads SQIVND (reference sequence).

The rearrangement uses TRBV2 and TRBJ2-7; D is perhaps TRBD2 (5 bases). CDR1 and CDR2 (germline): SNHLY, FYNNEI. V lost 6 bases and J 2 bases, leaving 14 bases between the germline ends. This CDR3 is 14 amino acids long. Here the CDR3 reads CASRLREGPYEQYF. The CDR3, as DNA: TGTGCCAGCAGGCTCCGGGAAGGCCCCTACGAGCAGTACTTC.

The V gene is TRBV7-8, the J gene TRBJ2-2, with 13 bases identical to TRBD2. Germline values: CDR1 SGHVS, CDR2 FQNEAQ. The length of the CDR3 is 16 residues. V was pared by 2 bases and J by 3 bases, with 0 bases of the junction left unmatched. Here the CDR3 reads CASSLTSGRDTGELFF. The CDR3 coding sequence is TGTGCCAGCAGCTTAACTAGCGGGAGGGACACCGGGGAGCTGTTTTTT.

This chain uses TRBV19 with TRBJ1-5, with TRBD1 matching over 9 bases. CDR1 and CDR2 (germline): LNHDA, SQIVND (reference sequence). J was trimmed by 8 bases and V by 5 bases; bases with no gene match: 16. This CDR3 region has 17 residues. The CDR3 nucleotides are TGTGCCAGTAGTTTCGACCCCCCGGACAGGGGTAATAAGCCCCAGCATTTT. Amino acid sequence: CASSFDPPDRGNKPQHF.

This chain joins TRBV2 and TRBJ2-5; 7 nucleotides line up with TRBD2. The germline V gene has CDR1 SNHLY and CDR2 FYNNEI. J lost 2 bases, V lost 7 bases, and 7 bases had no gene match. This CDR3 contains 14 residues. Here the CDR3 reads CASKDSSGQETQYF. Here the CDR3 DNA reads TGTGCCAGCAAGGACTCTAGCGGTCAAGAGACCCAGTACTTC. The full variable domain, rest sourced from reference TRBV2 and TRBJ2-5, is EPEVTQTPSHQVTQMGQEVILRCVPISNHLYFYWYRQILGQKVEFLVSFYNNEISEKSEIFDDQFSVERPDGSNFTLKIRSTKLEDSAMYFCASKDSSGQETQYFGPGTRLLVL.